This T cell receptor (beta chain) was observed in a study of blood T cell repertoires in COVID-19. The overall study: Sources were T cells, B-cell-depleted T cells, or PBMCs; the material itself was cDNA or gDNA.

TCRdb's copy holds only in-frame clones and misses some; the assay was immunoSEQ multiplex PCR. Among 120,000 or so clones listed, 70% to 80% were seen once. This receptor was obtained from a woman aged 55-75 years with acute or convalescent COVID-19. The material sequenced was peripheral blood.

The CDR3 DNA reads TGTGCCAGCAGCGTAATGTCAAAGCAAGGCTACACCTTC. It codes for CASSVMSKQGYTF. The chain is built from TRBV9 and TRBJ1-2; D is unresolved. The CDR3 is made up of 13 amino acids. Germline CDR1 and CDR2: SGDLS and YYNGEE. Trimming left V 1 base short and J 8 bases short, with 12 bases between. The full variable domain, its missing parts supplied by reference TRBV9 and TRBJ1-2, is DSGVTQTPKHLITATGQRVTLRCSPRSGDLSVYWYQQSLDQGLQFLIQYYNGEERAKGNILERFSAQQFPDLHSELNLSSLELGDSALYFCASSVMSKQGYTFGSGTRLTVV.